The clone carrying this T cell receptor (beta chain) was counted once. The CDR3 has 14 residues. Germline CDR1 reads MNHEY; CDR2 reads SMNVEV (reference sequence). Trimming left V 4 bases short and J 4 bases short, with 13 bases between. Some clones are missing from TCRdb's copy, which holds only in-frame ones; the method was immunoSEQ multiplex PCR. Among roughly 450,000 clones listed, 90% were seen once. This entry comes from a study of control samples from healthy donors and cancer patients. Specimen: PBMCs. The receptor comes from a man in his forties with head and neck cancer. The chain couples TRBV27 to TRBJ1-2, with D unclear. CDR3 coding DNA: TGTGCCAGCAGTTCCAATCTCCTATCCTATGGCTACACCTTC. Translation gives CASSSNLLSYGYTF.